The 2 T cell receptor beta chains below come from one sample, sequenced in a study of somatic mutations in cytotoxic T cells in rheumatoid arthritis. Produced via immunoSEQ multiplex PCR; TCRdb's table is partial and in-frame only. This table has roughly 32,000 clones, about 81% appearing once. Specimen: CD8+ T cells sorted from blood. Every receptor here comes from an adult with rheumatoid arthritis.

The chain is built from TRBV29-1 and TRBJ2-1; tentatively, D is TRBD1 or TRBD2 (5 bases each). Deletions cut 6 bases from V and 10 bases from J, with 19 bases between. CDR1 and CDR2 from the germline V gene are SQVTM and ANQGSEA. This CDR3 region has 13 residues. The CDR3 reads CSVPPGREFEQFF. The CDR3 DNA follows: TGCAGCGTCCCGCCGGGACGGGAATTCGAGCAGTTCTTC.

This clone was observed a few times. V and J are TRBV30 and TRBJ2-1; 8 bases align to TRBD1. The CDR3 sequence is 15 residues long. Germline V lookup: CDR1 GTSNPN, CDR2 SVGIG (reference sequence). J lost 3 bases, V lost 0 bases, and 4 bases had no gene match. The CDR3 is CAWSVAGQDYNEQFF. CDR3 DNA sequence: TGTGCCTGGAGTGTGGCGGGACAGGACTACAATGAGCAGTTCTTC.